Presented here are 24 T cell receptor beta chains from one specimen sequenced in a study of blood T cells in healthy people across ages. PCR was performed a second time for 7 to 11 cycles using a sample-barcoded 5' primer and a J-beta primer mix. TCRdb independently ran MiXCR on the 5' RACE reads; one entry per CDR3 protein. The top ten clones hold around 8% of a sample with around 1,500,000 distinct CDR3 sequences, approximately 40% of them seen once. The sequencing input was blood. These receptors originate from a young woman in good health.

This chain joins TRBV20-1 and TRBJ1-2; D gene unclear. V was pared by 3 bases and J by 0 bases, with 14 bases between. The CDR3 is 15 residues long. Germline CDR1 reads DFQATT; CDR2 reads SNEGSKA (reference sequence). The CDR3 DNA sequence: TGCAGTGCTAGCCCCGCTGAGCGGCCTAACTATGGCTACACCTTC. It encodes CSASPAERPNYGYTF.

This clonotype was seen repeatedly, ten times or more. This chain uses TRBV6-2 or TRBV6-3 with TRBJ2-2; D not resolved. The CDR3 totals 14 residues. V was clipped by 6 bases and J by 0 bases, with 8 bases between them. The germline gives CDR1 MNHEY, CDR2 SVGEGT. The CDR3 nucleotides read TGTGCCAGCAGGGCCACAGCGAACACCGGGGAGCTGTTTTTT. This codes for CASRATANTGELFF.

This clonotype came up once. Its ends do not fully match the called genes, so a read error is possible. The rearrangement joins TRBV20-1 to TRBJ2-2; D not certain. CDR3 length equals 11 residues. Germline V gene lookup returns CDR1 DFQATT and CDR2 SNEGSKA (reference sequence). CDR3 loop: CSASPTEELFF. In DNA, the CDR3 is TGCAGTGCTAGTCCGACCGAGGAGCTGTTTTTT.

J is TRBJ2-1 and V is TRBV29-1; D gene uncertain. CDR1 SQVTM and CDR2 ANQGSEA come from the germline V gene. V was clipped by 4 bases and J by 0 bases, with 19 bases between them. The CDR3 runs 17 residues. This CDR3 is CSVVPANLRSSYNEQFF. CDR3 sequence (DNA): TGCAGCGTTGTTCCCGCCAACCTAAGGTCCTCCTACAATGAGCAGTTCTTC.

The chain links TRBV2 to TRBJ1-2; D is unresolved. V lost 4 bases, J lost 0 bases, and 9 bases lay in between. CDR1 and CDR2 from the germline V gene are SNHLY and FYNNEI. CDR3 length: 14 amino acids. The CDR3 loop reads CASSAEVPNYGYTF. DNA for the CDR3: TGTGCCAGCAGTGCAGAAGTTCCTAACTATGGCTACACCTTC. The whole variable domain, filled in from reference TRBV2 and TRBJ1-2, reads EPEVTQTPSHQVTQMGQEVILRCVPISNHLYFYWYRQILGQKVEFLVSFYNNEISEKSEIFDDQFSVERPDGSNFTLKIRSTKLEDSAMYFCASSAEVPNYGYTFGSGTRLTVV.

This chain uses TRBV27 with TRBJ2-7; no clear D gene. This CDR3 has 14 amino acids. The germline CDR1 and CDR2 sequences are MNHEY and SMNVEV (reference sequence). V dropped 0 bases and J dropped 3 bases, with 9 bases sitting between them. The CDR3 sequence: CASSLSGQVYEQYF. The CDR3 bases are TGTGCCAGCAGTTTATCGGGCCAGGTCTACGAGCAGTACTTC.

The CDR3 here is CASSEGPWVGTEAFF. The CDR3 DNA reads as TGTGCCAGCAGTGAAGGTCCCTGGGTTGGCACTGAAGCTTTCTTT. The chain is built from TRBV6-1 and TRBJ1-1; no definite D call. Germline V gene lookup returns CDR1 MNHNS and CDR2 SASEGT. V lost 1 base and J lost 4, with 13 bases in between. The CDR3 totals 15 residues.

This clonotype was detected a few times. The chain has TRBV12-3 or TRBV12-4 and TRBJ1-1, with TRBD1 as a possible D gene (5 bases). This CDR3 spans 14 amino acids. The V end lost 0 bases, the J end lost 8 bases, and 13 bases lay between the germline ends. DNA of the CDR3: TGTGCCAGCAGTTTAGCGGGCCGGGACTGGGAAGCTTTCTTT. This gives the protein CASSLAGRDWEAFF.

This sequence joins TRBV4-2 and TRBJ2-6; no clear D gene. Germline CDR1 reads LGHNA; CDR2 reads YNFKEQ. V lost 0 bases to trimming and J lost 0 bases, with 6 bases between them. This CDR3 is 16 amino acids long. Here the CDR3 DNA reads TGTGCCAGCAGCCAAGATGGGCCCTCTGGGGCCAACGTCCTGACTTTC. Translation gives CASSQDGPSGANVLTF.

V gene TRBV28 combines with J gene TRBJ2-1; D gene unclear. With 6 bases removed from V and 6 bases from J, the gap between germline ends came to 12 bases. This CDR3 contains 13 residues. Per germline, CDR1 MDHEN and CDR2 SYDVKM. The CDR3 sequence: CASSVGTANEQFF. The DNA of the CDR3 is TGTGCCAGCAGCGTGGGTACAGCCAATGAGCAGTTCTTC.

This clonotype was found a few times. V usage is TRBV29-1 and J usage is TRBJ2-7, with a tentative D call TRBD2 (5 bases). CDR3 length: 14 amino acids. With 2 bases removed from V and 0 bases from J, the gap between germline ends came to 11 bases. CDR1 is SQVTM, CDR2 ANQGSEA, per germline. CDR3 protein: CSVESRGSSYEQYF. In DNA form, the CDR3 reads TGCAGCGTTGAATCCAGAGGGAGCTCCTACGAGCAGTACTTC.

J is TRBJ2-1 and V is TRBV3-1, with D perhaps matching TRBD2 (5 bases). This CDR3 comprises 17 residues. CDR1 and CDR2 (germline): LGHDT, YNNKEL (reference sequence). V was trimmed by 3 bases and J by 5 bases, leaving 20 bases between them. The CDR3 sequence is CASSHRRSSLENNEQFF. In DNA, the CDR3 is TGTGCCAGCAGCCACAGGAGGTCTAGCTTAGAAAACAATGAGCAGTTCTTC.

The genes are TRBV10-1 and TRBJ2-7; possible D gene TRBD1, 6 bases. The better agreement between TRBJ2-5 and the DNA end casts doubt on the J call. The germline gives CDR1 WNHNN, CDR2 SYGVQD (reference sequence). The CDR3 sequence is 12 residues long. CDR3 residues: CASRGASGTQYF. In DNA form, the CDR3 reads TGCGCCAGCAGGGGGGCGTCGGGGACCCAGTACTTC.

The CDR3 reads CASSLVTTRGSVGNIQYF. The DNA for the CDR3 is TGCGCCAGCAGCTTAGTTACGACTAGAGGGAGCGTTGGAAACATTCAGTACTTC. The chain carries TRBV4-1 and TRBJ2-4; D perhaps matches TRBD2 (6 bases). This CDR3 spans 18 amino acids. Germline CDR1 is MGHRA and CDR2 is YSYEKL. V lost 5 bases to trimming and J lost 6 bases, with 26 bases between them.

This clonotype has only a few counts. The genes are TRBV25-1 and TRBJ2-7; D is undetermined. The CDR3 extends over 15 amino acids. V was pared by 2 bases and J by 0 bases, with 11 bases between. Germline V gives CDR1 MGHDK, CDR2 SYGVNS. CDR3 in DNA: TGTGCCAGCAGTGAAGGGGTAGGCGTCTCCTACGAGCAGTACTTC. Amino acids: CASSEGVGVSYEQYF.

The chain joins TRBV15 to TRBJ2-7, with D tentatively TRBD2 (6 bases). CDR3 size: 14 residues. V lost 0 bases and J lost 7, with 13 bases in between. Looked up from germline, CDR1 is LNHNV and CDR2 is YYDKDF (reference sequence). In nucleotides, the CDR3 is TGTGCCACCAGCAGAGATAAGGAGGGCGAAGAGCAGTACTTC. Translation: CATSRDKEGEEQYF.

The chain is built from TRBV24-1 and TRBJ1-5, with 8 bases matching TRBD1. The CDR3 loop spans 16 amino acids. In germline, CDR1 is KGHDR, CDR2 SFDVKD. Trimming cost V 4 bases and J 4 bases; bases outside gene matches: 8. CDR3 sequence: CATSDMDRAINQPQHF. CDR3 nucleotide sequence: TGTGCCACCAGTGACATGGACAGGGCGATAAATCAGCCCCAGCATTTT.

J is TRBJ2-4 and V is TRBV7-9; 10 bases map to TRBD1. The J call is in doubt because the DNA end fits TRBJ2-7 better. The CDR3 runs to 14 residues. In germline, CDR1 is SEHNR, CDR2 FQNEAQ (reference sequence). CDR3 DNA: TGTGCCAGCAGCTTCGGACAGGGGGGTAGCGAGCAGTACTTC. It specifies CASSFGQGGSEQYF.

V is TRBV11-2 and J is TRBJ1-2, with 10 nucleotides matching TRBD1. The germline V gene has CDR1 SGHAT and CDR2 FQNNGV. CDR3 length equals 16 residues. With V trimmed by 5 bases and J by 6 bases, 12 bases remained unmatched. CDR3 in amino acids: CASSRQGAGFADGYTF. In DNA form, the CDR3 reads TGTGCCAGCAGCCGACAGGGGGCCGGTTTTGCAGATGGCTACACCTTC.

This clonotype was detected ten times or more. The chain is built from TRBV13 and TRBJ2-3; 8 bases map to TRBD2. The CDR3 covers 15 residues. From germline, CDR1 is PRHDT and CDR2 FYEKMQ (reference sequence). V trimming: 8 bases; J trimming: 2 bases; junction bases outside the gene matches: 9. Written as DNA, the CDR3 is TGTGCCAGCTCGCGACGGGGGGGACTCACAGATACGCAGTATTTT. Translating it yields CASSRRGGLTDTQYF.

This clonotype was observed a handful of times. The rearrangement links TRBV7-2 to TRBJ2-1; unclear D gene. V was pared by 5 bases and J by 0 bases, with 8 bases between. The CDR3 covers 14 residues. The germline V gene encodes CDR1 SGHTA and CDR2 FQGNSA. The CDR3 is CASSGHVSYNEQFF. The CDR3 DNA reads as TGTGCCAGCAGCGGTCACGTCTCCTACAATGAGCAGTTCTTC.

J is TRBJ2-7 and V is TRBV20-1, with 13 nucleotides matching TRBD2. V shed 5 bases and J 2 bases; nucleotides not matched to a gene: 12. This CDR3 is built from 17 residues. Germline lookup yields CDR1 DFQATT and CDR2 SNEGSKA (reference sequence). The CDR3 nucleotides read TGCAGTGCTCTACCCGGACTAGCGGGGGTAAAGGCCTACGAGCAGTACTTC. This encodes CSALPGLAGVKAYEQYF.

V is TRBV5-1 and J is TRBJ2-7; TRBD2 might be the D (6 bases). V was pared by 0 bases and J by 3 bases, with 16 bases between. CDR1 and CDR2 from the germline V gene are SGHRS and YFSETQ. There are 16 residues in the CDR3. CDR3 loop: CASSLVGSQGLYEQYF. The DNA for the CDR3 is TGCGCCAGCAGCTTGGTTGGGTCCCAGGGACTCTACGAGCAGTACTTC.

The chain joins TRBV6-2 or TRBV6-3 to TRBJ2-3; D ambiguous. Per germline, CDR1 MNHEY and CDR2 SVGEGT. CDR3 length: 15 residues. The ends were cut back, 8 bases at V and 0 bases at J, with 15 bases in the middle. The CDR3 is CASALYSSSTDTQYF. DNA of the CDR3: TGTGCCAGCGCTTTATACAGCAGTAGCACAGATACGCAGTATTTT.